This entry lists 24 T cell receptor beta chains sequenced from one sample in a study of OX40 agonist ivuxolimab in advanced cancers. Assay: immunoSEQ multiplex PCR; the TCRdb copy retains only in-frame clones and omits some. The sample contains about 44,000 clones, roughly 94% of which appear only once. Material: CD4+ or CD8+ T cells sorted from blood, obtained in a trial of the OX40 agonist ivuxolimab. The receptor source for this set is an adult with an advanced solid tumor such as melanoma, head and neck, liver or kidney cancer.

The rearrangement joins TRBV4-3 to TRBJ2-3, with 7 bases aligning to TRBD2. This CDR3 is built from 16 residues. V dropped 1 base and J dropped 3; count of bases not matched to a gene: 7. Germline V gene sequence: CDR1 LGHNA, CDR2 YSLEER. CDR3 region: CASSQVSSGATDTQYF. CDR3 bases: TGCGCCAGCAGCCAAGTCTCTAGCGGAGCAACAGATACGCAGTATTTT.

The CDR3 sequence is CASSLVQGSSYEQYF. CDR3 coding DNA: TGTGCCAGCAGCTTAGTACAGGGAAGCTCCTACGAGCAGTACTTC. The gene calls are TRBV11-2 and TRBJ2-7; a possible D gene is TRBD1 (6 bases). Germline V gene lookup returns CDR1 SGHAT and CDR2 FQNNGV. Deletions cut 1 base from V and 0 bases from J, with 10 bases between. This CDR3 is 15 amino acids long.

The chain is built from TRBV7-9 and TRBJ2-1, with 9 bases that match TRBD1. The V gene end was trimmed by 5 bases and the J gene end by 5 bases; junction bases not matched to a gene: 10. Germline V gives CDR1 SEHNR, CDR2 FQNEAQ (reference sequence). CDR3 length equals 16 residues. The CDR3 coding sequence is TGTGCCAGCAGCCCCCGGACAGGGGAGTATAACAATGAGCAGTTCTTC. Translation gives CASSPRTGEYNNEQFF.

The chain links TRBV18 to TRBJ2-1; 7 bases map to TRBD1. Trimming cost V 3 bases and J 3 bases; bases outside gene matches: 5. The germline V gene has CDR1 KGHSH and CDR2 LQKENI. This CDR3 region has 15 residues. The CDR3 is CASSPLTGIYNEQFF. CDR3 DNA: TGTGCCAGCTCACCCTTGACAGGGATCTACAATGAGCAGTTCTTC. The full variable domain, with the rest looked up from reference TRBV18 and TRBJ2-1, is NAGVMQNPRHLVRRRGQEARLRCSPMKGHSHVYWYRQLPEEGLKFMVYLQKENIIDESGMPKERFSAEFPKEGPSILRIQQVVRGDSAAYFCASSPLTGIYNEQFFGPGTRLTVL.

The chain uses TRBV7-9 and TRBJ2-7; weak D call: TRBD2 (5 bases). The CDR3 runs to 12 residues. Germline CDR1 reads SEHNR; CDR2 reads FQNEAQ (reference sequence). The germline V and J ends were trimmed by 4 bases and 2 bases, with 6 bases remaining between them. CDR3 residues: CASSSEAYEQYF. The CDR3 coding sequence is TGTGCCAGCAGCTCGGAGGCCTACGAGCAGTACTTC.

V usage is TRBV19 and J usage is TRBJ2-7, with TRBD2 matching 7 bases. The germline V gene has CDR1 LNHDA and CDR2 SQIVND (reference sequence). This CDR3 has 17 amino acids. V trimming: 5 bases; J trimming: 6 bases; junction bases outside the gene matches: 19. The CDR3 nucleotides are TGTGCCAGTAGTCCCTCCCCCCTCCGGGACTACACTTTCGAGCAGTACTTC. Translation gives CASSPSPLRDYTFEQYF.

This rearrangement joins TRBV19 to TRBJ2-7; 7 positions match TRBD1. Germline V gene data show CDR1 as LNHDA and CDR2 as SQIVND (reference sequence). V lost 3 bases, J lost 0 bases, and 2 bases stayed unmatched. This CDR3 has 14 amino acids. The CDR3 nucleotides read TGTGCCAGTAGTATTGGGGACAGCTCCTACGAGCAGTACTTC. The encoded protein is CASSIGDSSYEQYF.

The chain employs TRBV29-1 and TRBJ2-1, with D possibly being TRBD2 (6 bases). CDR1 SQVTM and CDR2 ANQGSEA come from the germline V gene. Trimming pared 3 bases from V and 4 bases from J, leaving 7 bases between. This CDR3 has 12 amino acids. CDR3 sequence (DNA): TGCAGCGTTGAGGGGGGTTACAATGAGCAGTTCTTC. Protein sequence: CSVEGGYNEQFF.

The chain joins TRBV30 to TRBJ2-2; D gene uncertain. The length of the CDR3 is 14 residues. Trimming took 4 bases from V and 1 from J, leaving 10 bases between them. Germline V CDR1 and CDR2: GTSNPN, SVGIG (reference sequence). The CDR3 loop is CAWTPGENTGELFF. The CDR3 DNA reads TGTGCCTGGACCCCCGGCGAGAACACCGGGGAGCTGTTTTTT.

The V call is TRBV6-5, the J call TRBJ1-2, with D unresolved. V was cut by 2 bases and J by 6 bases, with 10 bases left in between. Germline V gene sequence: CDR1 MNHEY, CDR2 SVGAGI. The CDR3 runs to 13 residues. The CDR3 here is CASSYGRNNGYTF. The CDR3 DNA reads TGTGCCAGCAGTTACGGTAGAAACAATGGCTACACCTTC.

The V gene is TRBV30, the J gene TRBJ1-2; 11 bases align to TRBD1. The V and J ends lost 4 bases and 6 bases, in that order; junction bases with no gene match: 10. The CDR3 loop spans 15 amino acids. CDR1 is GTSNPN and CDR2 is SVGIG in the germline V gene (reference sequence). In nucleotides, the CDR3 is TGTGCCTGGACTACGGACAGGGGGCTTATGGATGGCTACACCTTC. This sequence encodes CAWTTDRGLMDGYTF.

The table lists this clone with a count of one. V gene TRBV27 combines with J gene TRBJ2-3; 9 positions match TRBD2. This CDR3 comprises 18 residues. Germline V gene sequence: CDR1 MNHEY, CDR2 SMNVEV (reference sequence). Trimming took 3 bases from V and 1 from J; bases not matched to a gene: 11. CDR3: CASSLYSGSFRRTDTQYF. The CDR3 DNA reads as TGTGCCAGCAGTTTGTATAGCGGGAGTTTCCGCCGCACAGATACGCAGTATTTT.

The J gene is TRBJ1-6, the V gene TRBV27, with TRBD1 identical over 7 bases. This CDR3 spans 21 amino acids. In germline, CDR1 is MNHEY, CDR2 SMNVEV (reference sequence). Unmatched junction bases numbered 24, after V lost 3 bases and J lost 7 bases. The CDR3 loop is CASSFLGSGLQPGTENSPLHF. CDR3 in DNA: TGTGCCAGCAGTTTTTTAGGGTCCGGGCTTCAACCCGGGACAGAGAATTCACCCCTCCACTTT.

The chain's CDR3 is CASSLEGQGNMDEQFF. CDR3 nucleotides: TGTGCCAGCAGCTTAGAGGGACAGGGTAATATGGATGAGCAGTTCTTC. The chain joins TRBV13 to TRBJ2-1, with 9 bases that match TRBD1. Per the germline V gene, CDR1 is PRHDT and CDR2 is FYEKMQ (reference sequence). This CDR3 region has 16 residues. The V and J ends lost 1 base and 8 bases, in that order; junction bases with no gene match: 9. The full variable domain, with the rest looked up from reference TRBV13 and TRBJ2-1, is AAGVIQSPRHLIKEKRETATLKCYPIPRHDTVYWYQQGPGQDPQFLISFYEKMQSDKGSIPDRFSAQQFSDYHSELNMSSLELGDSALYFCASSLEGQGNMDEQFFGPGTRLTVL.

This chain uses TRBV7-2 with TRBJ2-2, with 14 bases matching TRBD2. Germline V gene data show CDR1 as SGHTA and CDR2 as FQGNSA. V dropped 2 bases and J dropped 7; count of bases not matched to a gene: 9. The CDR3 extends over 18 amino acids. CDR3 nucleotides: TGTGCCAGCAGCTTAAATTCCGGACTAGCGGGAGGTGGCGGGGAGCTGTTTTTT. Encoded protein: CASSLNSGLAGGGGELFF.

The chain employs TRBV7-9 and TRBJ1-1; TRBD1 matches at 7 bases. The CDR3 has 15 residues. The germline gives CDR1 SEHNR, CDR2 FQNEAQ (reference sequence). Trimming cost V 2 bases and J 4 bases; bases outside gene matches: 7. The CDR3 region is CASSLLAGGSTEAFF. The CDR3 nucleotides read TGTGCCAGCAGCTTATTGGCAGGGGGTAGCACTGAAGCTTTCTTT.

The chain uses TRBV27 and TRBJ2-7; 9 bases agree with TRBD2. The V segment lost 8 bases and the J segment 0 bases; nucleotides outside the gene matches: 5. The germline V gene encodes CDR1 MNHEY and CDR2 SMNVEV (reference sequence). The CDR3 spans 14 residues. For the CDR3, the DNA is TGTGCCAGCGCTACTAGCGGGCCCTCCTACGAGCAGTACTTC. Protein: CASATSGPSYEQYF.

V is TRBV9 and J is TRBJ1-2; 7 bases map to TRBD1. The CDR3 runs to 13 residues. Unmatched junction bases numbered 4, after V lost 2 bases and J lost 6 bases. Germline CDR1 reads SGDLS; CDR2 reads YYNGEE. CDR3 region: CASSVTGFNGYTF. The CDR3 nucleotides are TGTGCCAGCAGCGTGACAGGGTTTAATGGCTACACCTTC.

This sequence joins TRBV11-2 and TRBJ1-1, with a weak D call TRBD1 (6 bases). This CDR3 comprises 12 residues. CDR1 and CDR2 (germline): SGHAT, FQNNGV. The V gene lost 6 bases and the J gene lost 4 bases, with 9 bases spanning the gap. The CDR3 protein is CASRGAGTEAFF. The CDR3 bases are TGTGCCAGCAGGGGGGCGGGCACTGAAGCTTTCTTT.

This sequence joins TRBV4-3 and TRBJ2-1, with 9 positions matching TRBD2. After removal of 1 base from V and 0 bases from J, the junction contained 7 bases not matched to a gene. From germline, CDR1 is LGHNA and CDR2 YSLEER. The CDR3 is made up of 18 amino acids. For the CDR3, the DNA is TGCGCCAGCAGCCAAGGGGTAGGACTAGCGTTCTCCTACAATGAGCAGTTCTTC. Its protein product is CASSQGVGLAFSYNEQFF.

The chain uses TRBV9 and TRBJ1-2; D is unclear. The CDR3 has 15 amino acids. V lost 0 bases and J lost 2, with 11 bases in between. The germline CDR1 and CDR2 sequences are SGDLS and YYNGEE. CDR3 loop: CASSVAEEENYGYTF. CDR3 coding DNA: TGTGCCAGCAGCGTAGCTGAGGAGGAAAACTATGGCTACACCTTC.

This clone has a single count. The rearrangement joins TRBV4-3 to TRBJ2-1; TRBD2 is a possible D gene (6 bases). V lost 2 bases and J 6 bases, leaving 17 bases between the germline ends. This CDR3 region has 16 residues. Germline V gene data show CDR1 as LGHNA and CDR2 as YSLEER. This chain's CDR3 is CASSQSAWLGGNEQFF. The CDR3, as DNA: TGCGCCAGCAGCCAATCAGCGTGGCTGGGAGGCAATGAGCAGTTCTTC.

The gene calls are TRBV10-2 and TRBJ2-7; D perhaps matches TRBD2 (5 bases). Trimming pared 1 base from V and 1 base from J, leaving 8 bases between. Germline CDR1 and CDR2: WSHSY and SAAADI. CDR3 size: 14 residues. CDR3: CASSEYRGSYEQYF. The DNA for the CDR3 is TGCGCCAGCAGTGAGTATAGAGGGTCCTACGAGCAGTACTTC.

The V gene is TRBV4-3, the J gene TRBJ2-1; no reliable D call. This CDR3 has 15 residues. The ends were cut back, 0 bases at V and 8 bases at J, with 14 bases in the middle. Germline assignment: CDR1 LGHNA and CDR2 YSLEER. CDR3 in DNA: TGCGCCAGCAGCCAAGATTTAGTTAGCAGTCATGAGCAGTTCTTC. Translating gives CASSQDLVSSHEQFF.